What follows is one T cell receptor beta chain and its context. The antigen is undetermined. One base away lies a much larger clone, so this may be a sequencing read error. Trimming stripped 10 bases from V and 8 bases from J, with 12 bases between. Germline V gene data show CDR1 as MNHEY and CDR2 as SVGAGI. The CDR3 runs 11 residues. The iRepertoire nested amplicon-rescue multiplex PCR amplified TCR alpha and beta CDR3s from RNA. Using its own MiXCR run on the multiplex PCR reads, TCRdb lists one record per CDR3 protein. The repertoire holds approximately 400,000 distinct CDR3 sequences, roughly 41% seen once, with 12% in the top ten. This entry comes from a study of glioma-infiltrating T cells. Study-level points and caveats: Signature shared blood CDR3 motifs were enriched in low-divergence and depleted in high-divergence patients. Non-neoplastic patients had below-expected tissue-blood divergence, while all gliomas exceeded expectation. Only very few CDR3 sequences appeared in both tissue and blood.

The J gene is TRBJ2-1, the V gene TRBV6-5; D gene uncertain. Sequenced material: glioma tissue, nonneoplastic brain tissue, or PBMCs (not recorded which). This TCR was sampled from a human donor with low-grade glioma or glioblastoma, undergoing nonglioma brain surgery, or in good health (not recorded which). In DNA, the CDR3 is TGTGCCAACAGCTACCTGGATGAGCAGTTCTTC. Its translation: CANSYLDEQFF.